The 22 T cell receptor beta chains reported below all come from one sample, sequenced in a study of tumor-infiltrating lymphocytes in oesophageal squamous cell carcinoma. One entry per CDR3 protein, called by TCRdb with MiXCR from the PCR reads. The sample holds approximately 18,000 distinct CDR3 sequences; about 40% are singletons and the top ten take more than 25%. The source material was esophageal tumor tissue. The source of these receptors is a male donor with esophageal squamous cell carcinoma.

This clonotype has a count of ten or more. A much larger clone differs from this one at a single base, so this may be a read error. The chain combines TRBV7-3 with TRBJ2-5; tentative D call: TRBD2 (6 bases). The germline V and J ends were trimmed by 5 bases and 11 bases, with 27 bases remaining between them. This CDR3 has 16 residues. Germline V CDR1 and CDR2: SGHTA, FQGTGA. In DNA form, the CDR3 reads TGTGCCAGCAGCCTTTTAGCCGGGAGTGCCTACAATGAGCAGTACTTC. Protein sequence: CASSLLAGSAYNEQYF.

This sequence joins TRBV12-3 or TRBV12-4 and TRBJ2-7; D call uncertain. V was shortened by 6 bases and J by 2 bases, with 11 bases between the two germline ends. There are 13 residues in the CDR3. CDR3 amino acids: CASSPSGTYEQYF. The CDR3 nucleotides read TGTGCCAGCAGCCCTAGTGGAACCTACGAGCAGTACTTC.

The chain employs TRBV27 and TRBJ2-5; 8 bases fit TRBD1. The DNA end favors TRBJ2-1, so the J call may be wrong. This CDR3 has 15 residues. Germline CDR1 and CDR2: MNHEY and SMNVEV (reference sequence). CDR3 sequence (DNA): TGTGCCAGCATGGGGAGGACAGGGCCCTCCAATGAGCAGTTCTTC. Translating gives CASMGRTGPSNEQFF.

About this clonotype: At one of its ends the junction is not consistent with the germline gene, which may arise from a read error. The gene calls are TRBV12-3 or TRBV12-4 and TRBJ1-3, with 8 bases lining up with TRBD1. This CDR3 is built from 14 residues. The CDR3 loop reads CASSPDRGRQPQHF. As DNA, the CDR3 is TGTGCCAGCAGCCCAGACAGGGGAAGGCAGCCCCAGCATTTC.

A note on this clonotype: Since no conserved phenylalanine or tryptophan closes the CDR3, a read error is the likely cause. The DNA is left out, because the CDR3 cannot be placed on it with certainty; the CDR3 is given as TCRdb lists it. The chain recombines TRBV10-2 with TRBJ2-7; the listed D gene, TRBD2, was not tested against the DNA. The CDR3 spans 15 amino acids, including both terminal residues. In germline, CDR1 is WSHSY, CDR2 SAAADI. This CDR3 is CASSVGGIYGYTFGS.

This sequence joins TRBV7-8 and TRBJ2-6, with 7 bases aligning to TRBD2. The DNA end lines up better with TRBJ2-7; the J call may be wrong. CDR1 and CDR2 from the germline V gene are SGHVS and FQNEAQ. This CDR3 contains 13 residues. CDR3 nucleotide sequence: TGTGCCACCGGGGAGCGGGGATCCTACGAGCAGTACTTC. Protein: CATGERGSYEQYF.

The rearrangement uses TRBV3-1 and TRBJ1-4; 7 bases line up with TRBD1. V shed 3 bases and J 8 bases; nucleotides not matched to a gene: 12. CDR3 length: 16 residues. Germline CDR1 LGHDT, CDR2 YNNKEL (reference sequence). CDR3 bases: TGTGCCAGCAGCCACCGCACCGGGACAGCAAGGGAAAAACTGTTTTTT. This gives the protein CASSHRTGTAREKLFF.

This clonotype was seen many times. A much bigger clone sits one base away, suggesting this may be a read error. The V call is TRBV6-1, the J call TRBJ2-1; TRBD1 aligns across 7 bases. J gave up 13 bases and V 6 bases, and 15 bases lay outside the gene matches. This CDR3 contains 14 residues. Germline assignment: CDR1 MNHNS and CDR2 SASEGT. As DNA, the CDR3 is TGTGCCAGCAGCCTCGACAGGGTACGCGAGACCCAGTTCTTC. Protein sequence: CASSLDRVRETQFF.

The chain links TRBV7-3 to TRBJ2-3; D might be TRBD1 (5 bases). The V and J ends lost 7 bases and 4 bases respectively, with 21 bases between them. CDR1 is SGHTA and CDR2 is FQGTGA in the germline V gene. This CDR3 has 16 residues. The CDR3 nucleotides read TGTGCCAGCACTACCCGGTGGGCCAGGGTAGCAGATACGCAGTATTTT. This codes for CASTTRWARVADTQYF.

This chain joins TRBV7-3 and TRBJ2-5; D remains ambiguous. The DNA end lines up better with TRBJ2-7; the J call may be wrong. CDR3 size: 13 residues. From germline, CDR1 is SGHTA and CDR2 FQGTGA. This chain's CDR3 is CASSLTQSYEQYF. The CDR3, as DNA: TGTGCCAGCAGCTTAACCCAATCCTACGAGCAGTACTTC.

This clonotype is labeled as medium-sized. The V and J genes are TRBV10-2 and TRBJ2-3, with TRBD2 identical over 12 bases. The V gene's germline CDR1 is WSHSY and CDR2 SAAADI. V was pared by 8 bases and J by 7 bases, with 7 bases of the junction left unmatched. This CDR3 region has 14 residues. CDR3 coding DNA: TGCGCCAGCGAGTCTAGCGGGGGGGCTAATACGCAGTATTTT. Amino acid sequence: CASESSGGANTQYF.

This clonotype was seen just once. With a much larger clone just one base away, this may be a read error. No conserved phenylalanine or tryptophan ends this CDR3, so it is likely a read error. The CDR3 spells CASSPLHQETQYS. CDR3 sequence (DNA): TGTGCCAGCAGCCCCTTACACCAAGAGACCCAGTACTCC. The chain employs TRBV5-5 and TRBJ2-7, with D hard to call. The DNA matches TRBJ2-5 better at its end, which makes the J call doubtful. Germline lookup yields CDR1 SGHKS and CDR2 YYEKEE (reference sequence). The length of the CDR3 is 13 residues.

As DNA, the CDR3 is TGTGCCAGCAGCTTAGGCCCAGCGGGGGGGCCAGGGACGCAGTATTTT. Its protein is CASSLGPAGGPGTQYF. The chain recombines TRBV7-6 with TRBJ2-3; 10 bases are a match to TRBD2. After removal of 1 base from V and 9 bases from J, the junction contained 10 bases not matched to a gene. The CDR3 is 16 amino acids. Germline-derived CDR1 and CDR2 are SGHVS and FNYEAQ.

This chain links TRBV6-2 or TRBV6-3 with TRBJ2-7, with 10 positions matching TRBD1. CDR3 length: 14 residues. The J segment lost 3 bases and the V segment lost 3 bases, leaving 2 bases of the junction unmatched. From germline, CDR1 is MNHEY and CDR2 SVGEGT. Here the CDR3 DNA reads TGTGCCAGCAGTTATCGGGACAGGGGCTACGAGCAGTACTTC. This sequence encodes CASSYRDRGYEQYF.

The chain is built from TRBV12-3 or TRBV12-4 and TRBJ2-1; 8 nucleotides agree with TRBD1. The CDR3 totals 17 residues. The V gene end was trimmed by 7 bases and the J gene end by 4 bases; junction bases not matched to a gene: 15. The CDR3: CASTSPKPGTGYNEQFF. CDR3 coding DNA: TGTGCCAGCACCTCTCCCAAGCCCGGGACAGGATACAATGAGCAGTTCTTC.

This clonotype was seen many times. V gene TRBV6-4 combines with J gene TRBJ1-6, with a tentative D call TRBD1 (6 bases). The V end was cut by 0 bases, the J end by 0 bases, with 15 bases between. CDR3 length: 19 residues. Germline loops: CDR1 MRHNA, CDR2 SNTAGT. The CDR3 coding sequence is TGTGCCAGCAGTGACTCCCGGGCAGGGGTGAGCTCCTATAATTCACCCCTCCACTTT. Translating gives CASSDSRAGVSSYNSPLHF.

This clonotype has at least ten counts. This chain joins TRBV5-1 and TRBJ2-1; 9 nucleotides line up with TRBD1. V was pared by 1 base and J by 3 bases, with 8 bases of the junction left unmatched. There are 17 residues in the CDR3. The V gene's germline CDR1 is SGHRS and CDR2 YFSETQ. CDR3 bases: TGCGCCAGCAGCTTGCAGCCAAAGGGACAGGGCTACAATGAGCAGTTCTTC. It codes for CASSLQPKGQGYNEQFF.

This sequence joins TRBV7-8 and TRBJ2-4, with D possibly being TRBD2 (6 bases). Matching the DNA end better, TRBJ2-7 makes the J call doubtful. Germline V lookup: CDR1 SGHVS, CDR2 FQNEAQ. This CDR3 region has 14 residues. CDR3 protein: CASSLGGMWYEQYF. The CDR3 DNA reads as TGTGCCAGCAGCTTGGGGGGTATGTGGTACGAGCAGTACTTC.

Turning to this clonotype: This sequence may be a read error, since a much larger clone differs from it by one base. V gene TRBV5-1 combines with J gene TRBJ2-7; D is unclear. Near its end, the DNA agrees better with TRBJ2-1, so the J call may be wrong. CDR1 is SGHRS and CDR2 is YFSETQ in the germline V gene. The CDR3 is made up of 15 amino acids. CDR3 nucleotide sequence: TGCGCCAGCAGCATGGACCCGAGCTTCTCCTACGAGCAGTTCTTC. It yields the protein CASSMDPSFSYEQFF.

In this sample, this clonotype is medium-sized. CDR3 in DNA: TGTGCCAGCAGCTGGACAGGGGGCACTGAAGCTTTCTTT. Protein sequence: CASSWTGGTEAFF. The chain couples TRBV7-8 to TRBJ1-1; 10 bases line up with TRBD1. The germline V gene has CDR1 SGHVS and CDR2 FQNEAQ. J gave up 4 bases and V 4 bases, and 0 bases lay outside the gene matches. The CDR3 covers 13 residues.

This clonotype was found many times. The J gene is TRBJ1-1, the V gene TRBV28; TRBD1 aligns across 10 bases. Germline V gene lookup returns CDR1 MDHEN and CDR2 SYDVKM. Germline trimming cut 4 bases from V and 9 bases from J; bases unmatched to any gene: 8. The CDR3 runs to 14 residues. The CDR3 nucleotides are TGTGCCAGCAGTTCCCATGGACAGGGGGACAAAGCTTTCTTT. Encoded protein: CASSSHGQGDKAFF.

The chain is built from TRBV6-6 and TRBJ2-1; 7 bases match TRBD1. This CDR3 is built from 14 residues. Losses at the gene ends were 0 bases for V and 6 bases for J; bases not matched to a gene: 2. Per germline, CDR1 MNHNY and CDR2 SVGAGI (reference sequence). CDR3 sequence (DNA): TGTGCCAGCAGTTACTCGAGGGACAGCAATGAGCAGTTCTTC. This encodes CASSYSRDSNEQFF.